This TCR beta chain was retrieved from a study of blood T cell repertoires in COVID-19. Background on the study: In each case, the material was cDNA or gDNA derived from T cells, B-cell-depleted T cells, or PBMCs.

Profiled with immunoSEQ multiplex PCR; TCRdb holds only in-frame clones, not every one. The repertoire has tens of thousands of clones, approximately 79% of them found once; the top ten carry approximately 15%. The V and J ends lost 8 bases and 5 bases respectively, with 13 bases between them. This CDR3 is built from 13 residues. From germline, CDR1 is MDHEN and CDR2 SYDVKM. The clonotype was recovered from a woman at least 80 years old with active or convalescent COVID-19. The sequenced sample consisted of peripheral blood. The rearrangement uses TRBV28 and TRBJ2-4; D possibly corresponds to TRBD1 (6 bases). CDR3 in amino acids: CASRLQGENIQYF. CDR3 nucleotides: TGTGCCAGCCGGCTACAGGGAGAAAACATTCAGTACTTC.